Listed here are 9 T cell receptor beta chains from one sample, sequenced in a study of CD8 T cells in Susac syndrome. When the RNA was reverse transcribed, random hexamers were used with an input of roughly 0.45 to 1 ug. TCRdb called the immunoSEQ multiplex PCR reads again in MiXCR, with one record for every CDR3 protein. The sample records about 250,000 distinct CDR3 sequences, 93% being singletons. Sequenced: CD4+ T cells from PBMCs. The receptors were gathered from a human donor with multiple sclerosis.

The V gene is TRBV7-2, the J gene TRBJ1-1; no clear D gene. V was shortened by 5 bases and J by 0 bases, with 10 bases between the two germline ends. The germline V gene has CDR1 SGHTA and CDR2 FQGNSA. The CDR3 totals 14 residues. CDR3 sequence: CASSQRAMNTEAFF. The CDR3, as DNA: TGTGCCAGCAGCCAACGGGCGATGAACACTGAAGCTTTCTTT.

The chain couples TRBV20-1 to TRBJ2-3; D is ambiguous. The CDR3 is made up of 18 amino acids. V lost 1 base and J 3 bases, leaving 23 bases between the germline ends. Germline V gene sequence: CDR1 DFQATT, CDR2 SNEGSKA (reference sequence). The CDR3 is CSARVSFVLGKRTDTQYF. DNA of the CDR3: TGCAGTGCTAGAGTTTCCTTCGTTTTGGGAAAGCGTACAGATACGCAGTATTTT.

V gene TRBV7-9 combines with J gene TRBJ1-1; the D is unclear. The CDR3 sequence is 13 residues long. Germline V gives CDR1 SEHNR, CDR2 FQNEAQ (reference sequence). Trimming shortened V by 1 base and J by 4 bases, and 7 bases separated the two germline ends. CDR3 loop: CASSLEKGTEAFF. In nucleotides, the CDR3 is TGTGCCAGCAGCTTAGAAAAGGGCACTGAAGCTTTCTTT.

V gene TRBV20-1 combines with J gene TRBJ2-7, with a possible D match to TRBD2 (6 bases). The germline CDR1 and CDR2 sequences are DFQATT and SNEGSKA (reference sequence). The CDR3 has 14 residues. Trimming left V 6 bases short and J 2 bases short, with 17 bases between. This CDR3 is CSAKWVADPYEQYF. CDR3 nucleotides: TGCAGTGCAAAATGGGTAGCGGACCCCTACGAGCAGTACTTC.

The rearrangement joins TRBV7-2 to TRBJ2-1; 10 nucleotides line up with TRBD2. Trimming cost V 0 bases and J 2 bases; bases outside gene matches: 1. Germline V CDR1 and CDR2: SGHTA, FQGNSA. The CDR3 is made up of 16 amino acids. The CDR3: CASSLASGGAYNEQFF. The CDR3 region has the DNA TGTGCCAGCAGCTTAGCCAGCGGGGGGGCCTACAATGAGCAGTTCTTC.

V and J are TRBV29-1 and TRBJ2-3; D tentatively reads TRBD1 or TRBD2 (5 bases each). Trimming left V 0 bases short and J 3 bases short, with 16 bases between. This CDR3 region has 16 residues. Germline V lookup: CDR1 SQVTM, CDR2 ANQGSEA. CDR3 nucleotide sequence: TGCAGCGTTGAAGATCCTGGGGGAGAGGGGACAGATACGCAGTATTTT. Its protein is CSVEDPGGEGTDTQYF.

This chain links TRBV3-1 with TRBJ2-7; a possible D gene is TRBD1 (6 bases). CDR1 is LGHDT and CDR2 is YNNKEL in the germline V gene (reference sequence). Trimming removed 2 bases at V and 6 bases at J, with 11 bases between. CDR3 length equals 13 residues. The CDR3 loop is CASSQLSGVEQYF. As DNA, the CDR3 is TGTGCCAGCAGCCAACTTTCAGGGGTCGAGCAGTACTTC.

The J gene is TRBJ1-2, the V gene TRBV7-8, with 9 bases identical to TRBD1. The CDR3 is 17 residues long. Germline V gene data show CDR1 as SGHVS and CDR2 as FQNEAQ. V lost 1 base to trimming and J lost 2 bases; unmatched junction nucleotides: 8. The CDR3 sequence is CASSLGQGVRLNYGYTF. The CDR3 region has the DNA TGTGCCAGCAGCTTAGGACAGGGGGTTCGACTAAACTATGGCTACACCTTC.

The CDR3 loop is CASSVADGSNTEAFF. CDR3 sequence (DNA): TGTGCCAGCAGCGTAGCTGACGGGAGCAACACTGAAGCTTTCTTT. The chain has TRBV9 and TRBJ1-1; D uncertain. The V gene lost 0 bases and the J gene lost 2 bases, with 11 bases spanning the gap. The CDR3 runs to 15 residues. CDR1 and CDR2 from the germline V gene are SGDLS and YYNGEE. Based on the CDR3 plus reference TRBV9 and TRBJ1-1, the full variable domain is DSGVTQTPKHLITATGQRVTLRCSPRSGDLSVYWYQQSLDQGLQFLIQYYNGEERAKGNILERFSAQQFPDLHSELNLSSLELGDSALYFCASSVADGSNTEAFFGQGTRLTVV.